A single sample gave rise to the 21 T cell receptor beta chains below, sequenced in a study of blood T cell repertoires in COVID-19. Clones were sequenced by immunoSEQ multiplex PCR, and TCRdb holds only the in-frame ones, with some missing. The sample consists of 200,000 to 250,000 clones, around 83% of them appearing once. The sequenced sample consisted of peripheral blood. The source of these receptors is a woman in her forties or fifties with COVID-19, enrolled during active disease.

This chain joins TRBV24-1 and TRBJ1-5, with 7 bases aligning to TRBD1. The CDR3 extends over 16 amino acids. Germline assignment: CDR1 KGHDR and CDR2 SFDVKD. J was trimmed by 5 bases and V by 6 bases; bases with no gene match: 12. The DNA of the CDR3 is TGTGCCACCAGTTCTACTACCCCCGGGACAGATCAGCCCCAGCATTTT. Translation gives CATSSTTPGTDQPQHF.

V is TRBV12-5 and J is TRBJ2-1; 7 bases are a match to TRBD1. In germline, CDR1 is LGHNT, CDR2 FRNRAP. The CDR3 runs 14 residues. With 6 bases clipped from V and 8 bases from J, the junction kept 10 bases outside the gene matches. The CDR3 DNA follows: TGTGCTAGTGGCCCTCGACAGGGTACCCATGAGCAGTTCTTC. It specifies CASGPRQGTHEQFF. The entire variable domain, with the rest obtained from reference TRBV12-5 and TRBJ2-1, is as follows: DARVTQTPRHKVTEMGQEVTMRCQPILGHNTVFWYRQTMMQGLELLAYFRNRAPLDDSGMPKDRFSAEMPDATLATLKIQPSEPRDSAVYFCASGPRQGTHEQFFGPGTRLTVL.

This rearrangement joins TRBV19 to TRBJ2-1; the D gene is possibly TRBD1 (5 bases). Germline V lookup: CDR1 LNHDA, CDR2 SQIVND (reference sequence). V shed 5 bases and J shed 7 bases, with 6 bases lying between them. The CDR3 spans 11 residues. CDR3: CASSAGNEQFF. The CDR3 DNA reads TGTGCCAGTAGTGCAGGGAATGAGCAGTTCTTC.

The CDR3 coding sequence is TGTGCCAGCATCTACAGGGGGCCGTCTTACAATGAGCAGTTCTTC. Translating gives CASIYRGPSYNEQFF. The chain joins TRBV28 to TRBJ2-1; 9 bases are shared with TRBD1. This CDR3 contains 15 residues. CDR1 is MDHEN, CDR2 SYDVKM, per germline. Trimming took 7 bases from V and 4 from J; bases not matched to a gene: 8.

The J gene is TRBJ2-3, the V gene TRBV11-2, with a weak D call TRBD2 (6 bases). The germline CDR1 and CDR2 sequences are SGHAT and FQNNGV. This CDR3 region has 16 residues. Trimming removed 1 base at V and 2 bases at J, with 13 bases between. In nucleotides, the CDR3 is TGTGCCAGCAGCTTAGGGATGGGGGGAGCCACAGATACGCAGTATTTT. Its translation is CASSLGMGGATDTQYF.

The genes are TRBV12-3 or TRBV12-4 and TRBJ1-5; TRBD1 matches at 7 bases. V lost 5 bases to trimming and J lost 4 bases; unmatched junction nucleotides: 2. The CDR3 totals 13 residues. The CDR3 nucleotides are TGTGCCAGCAGTGGACAGGCTAATCAGCCCCAGCATTTT. It specifies CASSGQANQPQHF.

The chain joins TRBV6-1 to TRBJ1-2, with a possible D match to TRBD1 (6 bases). The germline V gene encodes CDR1 MNHNS and CDR2 SASEGT. V lost 0 bases, J lost 2 bases, and 10 bases lay in between. The CDR3 length is 15 residues. The CDR3 loop is CASSEAEGGNYGYTF. As DNA, the CDR3 is TGTGCCAGCAGTGAAGCCGAAGGGGGAAACTATGGCTACACCTTC.

The table lists this clone with a count of one. The chain links TRBV10-3 to TRBJ1-6, with 11 bases that match TRBD1. The CDR3 loop spans 16 amino acids. The ends lost 4 bases at V and 6 bases at J; junction bases unmatched: 5. CDR1 ENHRY and CDR2 SYGVKD come from the germline V gene. The CDR3 DNA reads as TGTGCCATCAGTGGAGGACAGGGGGCAGTTAATTCACCCCTCCACTTT. Encoded protein: CAISGGQGAVNSPLHF.

V gene TRBV14 combines with J gene TRBJ1-3; D gene uncertain. Trimming took 4 bases from V and 1 from J, leaving 14 bases between them. This CDR3 comprises 16 residues. Germline V gene lookup returns CDR1 SGHDN and CDR2 FVKESK. The DNA for the CDR3 is TGTGCCAGCAGCCTCTCGCTAGGTCCGTCTGGAAACACCATATATTTT. Its protein product is CASSLSLGPSGNTIYF. The variable domain in full, with the rest retrieved from reference TRBV14 and TRBJ1-3, is EAGVTQFPSHSVIEKGQTVTLRCDPISGHDNLYWYRRVMGKEIKFLLHFVKESKQDESGMPNNRFLAERTGGTYSTLKVQPAELEDSGVYFCASSLSLGPSGNTIYFGEGSWLTVV.

This chain links TRBV14 with TRBJ2-5, with no clear D. V lost 1 base to trimming and J lost 0 bases, with 21 bases between them. Germline values: CDR1 SGHDN, CDR2 FVKESK. CDR3 length: 19 amino acids. CDR3 sequence reads: CASSQVEYWAVDDQETQYF. CDR3 in DNA: TGTGCCAGCAGCCAAGTTGAGTATTGGGCAGTAGATGACCAAGAGACCCAGTACTTC.

This chain uses TRBV7-2 with TRBJ2-1; 8 nucleotides agree with TRBD2. The V segment lost 5 bases and the J segment 4 bases; nucleotides outside the gene matches: 7. CDR1 and CDR2 from the germline V gene are SGHTA and FQGNSA. The CDR3 loop spans 15 amino acids. DNA for the CDR3: TGTGCCAGCAGCGAGAGTAGCGGGGTATACAATGAGCAGTTCTTC. The encoded protein is CASSESSGVYNEQFF.

The rearrangement uses TRBV5-1 and TRBJ2-5; the match to TRBD2 covers 9 bases. Germline assignment: CDR1 SGHRS and CDR2 YFSETQ. Trimming at V came to 4 bases and at J to 5 bases, leaving 15 bases not matched to a gene. This CDR3 is 17 amino acids long. CDR3 region: CASSPVGGGATSETQYF. In DNA, the CDR3 is TGCGCCAGCAGCCCCGTGGGCGGGGGGGCGACGAGCGAGACCCAGTACTTC.

J is TRBJ1-2 and V is TRBV7-6, with TRBD1 as a possible D gene (6 bases). V lost 5 bases, J lost 7 bases, and 29 bases lay in between. CDR3 length: 18 amino acids. The V gene's germline CDR1 is SGHVS and CDR2 FNYEAQ. DNA of the CDR3: TGTGCCAGCAGCCCAGAAGCGGCGGACAGCGGAGCCCTTCCTGGCTACACCTTC. Encoded protein: CASSPEAADSGALPGYTF. Full variable domain (missing parts from reference TRBV7-6 and TRBJ1-2): GAGVSQSPRYKVTKRGQDVALRCDPISGHVSLYWYRQALGQGPEFLTYFNYEAQQDKSGLPNDRFSAERPEGSISTLTIQRTEQRDSAMYRCASSPEAADSGALPGYTFGSGTRLTVV.

The chain is built from TRBV11-3 and TRBJ2-7; D possibly corresponds to TRBD1 (6 bases). The V end lost 5 bases, the J end lost 2 bases, and 13 bases lay between the germline ends. This CDR3 has 14 residues. CDR1 SGHNT and CDR2 YENEEA come from the germline V gene. Written as DNA, the CDR3 is TGTGCCAGCAGCCCAACCGGACAGCCCTACGAGCAGTACTTC. This sequence encodes CASSPTGQPYEQYF.

This chain joins TRBV5-4 and TRBJ1-3; possibly TRBD1 for D (5 bases). The germline V and J ends were trimmed by 2 bases and 8 bases, with 14 bases remaining between them. Germline loops: CDR1 SGHNT, CDR2 YYREEE (reference sequence). This CDR3 has 14 amino acids. CDR3 residues: CASSFGPGSHTIYF. CDR3 DNA sequence: TGTGCCAGCAGCTTTGGTCCAGGGTCGCACACCATATATTTT. Looking up the rest from reference TRBV5-4 and TRBJ1-3 gives the full variable domain: ETGVTQSPTHLIKTRGQQVTLRCSSQSGHNTVSWYQQALGQGPQFIFQYYREEENGRGNFPPRFSGLQFPNYSSELNVNALELDDSALYLCASSFGPGSHTIYFGEGSWLTVV.

This chain connects TRBV6-2 or TRBV6-3 to TRBJ1-3; TRBD1 matches 7 bases. V gave up 2 bases and J gave up 0 bases; unmatched junction bases: 4. The CDR3 covers 16 residues. CDR1 and CDR2 (germline): MNHEY, SVGEGT. The CDR3 here is CASSYGGQSSGNTIYF. CDR3 sequence (DNA): TGTGCCAGCAGTTACGGGGGACAGAGCTCTGGAAACACCATATATTTT.

The V and J genes are TRBV30 and TRBJ1-4; 8 bases line up with TRBD1. With V trimmed by 1 base and J by 10 bases, 8 bases remained unmatched. The germline CDR1 and CDR2 sequences are GTSNPN and SVGIG (reference sequence). This CDR3 has 14 amino acids. The CDR3 region is CAWSEGQAVGKLFF. DNA for the CDR3: TGTGCCTGGAGTGAGGGACAGGCGGTAGGAAAACTGTTTTTT.

This sequence joins TRBV28 and TRBJ1-4; tentatively, D is TRBD1 (6 bases). This CDR3 has 20 residues. Germline CDR1 MDHEN, CDR2 SYDVKM. Trimming took off 6 bases at V and 0 bases at J, with 26 bases between the two ends. The CDR3 is CASSPKRPGHYSATNEKLFF. The CDR3 nucleotides read TGTGCCAGCAGCCCTAAGCGTCCGGGACACTATAGTGCAACTAATGAAAAACTGTTTTTT.

This clone was seen only a few times. Here the CDR3 reads CAWITRDEQFF. The CDR3 DNA sequence: TGTGCCTGGATTACCAGGGATGAGCAGTTCTTC. The chain combines TRBV30 with TRBJ2-1; D is possibly TRBD1 (5 bases). V lost 4 bases and J 8 bases, leaving 9 bases between the germline ends. This CDR3 is built from 11 residues. Germline V lookup: CDR1 GTSNPN, CDR2 SVGIG (reference sequence).

This clone appeared once. This chain connects TRBV5-4 to TRBJ1-3, with D possibly being TRBD1 (5 bases). The germline CDR1 and CDR2 sequences are SGHNT and YYREEE (reference sequence). The length of the CDR3 is 17 residues. V was clipped by 0 bases and J by 0 bases, with 13 bases between them. The CDR3 is CASSLGTGLLSGNTIYF. Written as DNA, the CDR3 is TGTGCCAGCAGCTTGGGGACGGGACTTCTCTCTGGAAACACCATATATTTT. Full variable domain (outside the CDR3, taken from reference TRBV5-4 and TRBJ1-3): ETGVTQSPTHLIKTRGQQVTLRCSSQSGHNTVSWYQQALGQGPQFIFQYYREEENGRGNFPPRFSGLQFPNYSSELNVNALELDDSALYLCASSLGTGLLSGNTIYFGEGSWLTVV.

The chain employs TRBV9 and TRBJ2-4; 12 bases map to TRBD2. V lost 2 bases to trimming and J lost 6 bases; unmatched junction nucleotides: 6. The CDR3 runs 16 residues. Germline CDR1 is SGDLS and CDR2 is YYNGEE. The CDR3 bases are TGTGCCAGCAGCGTTACCTCTAGCGGGGGGGCAAACATTCAGTACTTC. Translating gives CASSVTSSGGANIQYF.